A single sample gave rise to the 5 T cell receptor beta chains below, sequenced in a study of identical twins. TCRdb reprocessed the 5' RACE reads with MiXCR, giving one entry per CDR3 protein. This table has some 760,000 distinct CDR3 sequences, roughly 20% appearing once. This sample was shared with a second study, whose subject was T cells expressing NK-cell markers.

The specimen was PBMCs. These receptor sequences come from a woman younger than 35 in good health.

This chain joins TRBV6-1 and TRBJ1-6; D uncertain. V was clipped by 5 bases and J by 4 bases, with 12 bases between them. The CDR3 is 15 residues long. Germline CDR1 and CDR2: MNHNS and SASEGT. The CDR3 sequence is CASSTRAQYNSPLHF. The CDR3 nucleotides are TGTGCCAGCAGTACCCGGGCGCAATATAATTCACCCCTCCACTTT.

CDR3 in DNA: TGTGCCAGCAGCGTAGGCAGGGGGCAATACGAGCAGTACTTC. Residues: CASSVGRGQYEQYF. The gene calls are TRBV9 and TRBJ2-7, with TRBD1 identical over 8 bases. The CDR3 extends over 14 amino acids. Germline lookup yields CDR1 SGDLS and CDR2 YYNGEE. The V gene end was trimmed by 0 bases and the J gene end by 4 bases; junction bases not matched to a gene: 3.

This clonotype was detected only a few times. This rearrangement joins TRBV6-1 to TRBJ2-1; TRBD2 aligns across 13 bases. Germline values: CDR1 MNHNS, CDR2 SASEGT. The CDR3 is 18 amino acids. V trimming: 6 bases; J trimming: 0 bases; junction bases outside the gene matches: 8. This CDR3 is CASRGLAGAWSSYNEQFF. The CDR3 DNA sequence: TGTGCCAGCAGAGGACTAGCGGGGGCCTGGAGCTCCTACAATGAGCAGTTCTTC.

The gene calls are TRBV12-3 or TRBV12-4 and TRBJ2-7; unclear D gene. Trimming removed 5 bases at V and 1 base at J, with 9 bases between. This CDR3 region has 13 residues. The CDR3 nucleotides are TGTGCCAGCAGTAAAGATTCGTCCTACGAGCAGTACTTC. It encodes CASSKDSSYEQYF.

The chain uses TRBV14 and TRBJ2-1, with D hard to call. The CDR3 runs to 13 residues. Trimming pared 0 bases from V and 9 bases from J, leaving 9 bases between. Looked up from germline, CDR1 is SGHDN and CDR2 is FVKESK. Written as DNA, the CDR3 is TGTGCCAGCAGCCAAGAGAGGTCGGGTGAGCAGTTCTTC. It yields the protein CASSQERSGEQFF.